This T cell receptor delta chain was found in a study of Vγ9Vδ2 T cells in congenital toxoplasmosis (dated by TCRdb to the early 2020s). Regarding the study in general: To diagnose congenital toxoplasmosis, IgG, IgM and IgA serology, Western blot and an in-house interferon-gamma release assay were used. Gamma and delta chain CDR3 repertoires of sorted blood gammadelta T cells were compared between congenitally T. gondii-infected and uninfected infants. Repertoires were sequenced from infants at 2 months after birth and at 1 year of age. At 2 months, TCR sequencing included roughly five infected and 10 uninfected infants, and at 1 year it included 3 infected and 4 uninfected infants. Overall study outcomes, separate from this receptor: At 2 months, TRGV9 and TRDV2 CDR3s of infected infants appeared to carry fewer N additions than uninfected infants, especially TRDV2-TRDJ1 sequences. The repertoire differences between infected and uninfected infants were less clear at 1 year of age than at 2 months. Two months was the earliest age with enough suitable sample material for TCR repertoire analysis, so newborn repertoires were not sequenced. In 2-month-old infants, germline-encoded fetal-type TRDV2 CDR3 sequences seemed to be more common in infected than in uninfected infants, which suggests a footprint of in utero expansion. Both infected and uninfected infants showed high prevalence of a public TRGV9 clonotype.

In its sample, this clone was seen a few times. What this receptor recognizes is not known. Since a far larger clone is one base different, this is likely a read error. V is cut back by 5 bases and J by 0 bases, with 14 bases in the junction unmatched. Reading the germline V gene gives CDR1 TSWWSYY and CDR2 QGS. There are 18 amino acids in the CDR3, from cysteine to phenylalanine inclusive. Only the CDR3 DNA stays, 54 bases, in frame from base 1. The same treatment, consisting of spiramycin and/or pyrimethamine plus sulfadiazine plus folinic acid, was given to the mothers of both infected and uninfected infants. All infants, infected and uninfected, were born by term delivery after more than 37 weeks of gestation. Around 1,000 uL of blood was processed into PBMCs by Lymphoprep gradient centrifugation, after which the PBMCs were cryopreserved in liquid nitrogen and shipped to Belgium. After thawing, the PBMCs were labeled with Zombie NIR viability dye and stained with antibodies against CD3, TCR gammadelta, Vgamma9 and Vdelta2. Sorting of CD3+ TCRgammadelta+ T cells was performed on a FACSAria III, with a mean purity of about 98%. For each sample, RNA was extracted from around 10,000 sorted gammadelta T cells with the RNeasy Micro Kit. Each infant was born to a mother who had been enrolled with a primary T. gondii infection during pregnancy. Infant peripheral blood was collected at an outpatient microbiology and virology center in Pavia, Italy.

cDNA was generated in one tube by template-switch reverse transcription with TRGC- and TRDC-specific primers, using SuperScript II. The TRGC primer was designed for binding to both the TRGC1 and TRGC2 constant genes. The KAPA Real-Time Library Amplification Kit was used to amplify TRG and TRD, and AMPure XP beads were used for purification between steps. Index PCR with the Nextera XT Index Kit was used to attach Illumina sequencing adapters. An Illumina MiSeq running the V2 300 kit was used to sequence the TRG and TRD amplicons, producing 150 bp paired-end reads. In the source study's methods: Before further analysis, read quality was checked using FastQC version 0.11.8. With MiXCR version 3.0.3, reads were aligned to GenBank TRG or TRD reference genes and CDR3 sequences were built. Default MiXCR settings were used with one exception: TRDD gene segments were assembled from 3 consecutive nucleotides instead of 5. N additions, CDR3 length, J segment length and clonotype sharing between samples were computed with VDJtools version 1.2.1. CDR3 sequences that were out of frame or contained stop codons were removed from the analysis. To look for overlap, the infant repertoires were checked against previously published Vgamma9Vdelta2 repertoires from fetal, cord blood and adult blood. TCRdb reran clone calling on the public reads with CATT; rows sharing one DNA sequence were then combined. The V and J calls follow TCRdb's processing rather than the paper's. Across this sample there are about 910 delta-chain clones, with less than 20% seen only once. Approximately 14% of the sample belongs to the ten largest clones.

The V gene is TRDV1 and the J gene is TRDJ1, and TRDD3 matches 8 of the central bases. The source material was gamma-delta T cells from blood. This sequence originates from a child under 10 years old born to a mother with Toxoplasma gondii infection during pregnancy, either congenitally infected or uninfected (not recorded which). In nucleotides, the sequence is TGTGCTCTTGGGTGCCCTTCGAGCCTGGGGGACTACACCGATAAACTCATCTTT. This codes for CALGCPSSLGDYTDKLIF.